Listed below are T cell receptor beta chains from one sample, sequenced in a study of blood T cell repertoires in COVID-19. Sequenced by immunoSEQ multiplex PCR; TCRdb stores in-frame clones only, minus some. The sample lists around 400,000 clones, over 85% occurring once. The sample consisted of PBMCs or T cells enriched from blood (not recorded which). The receptors here all came from a woman under 40 who had recovered from COVID-19. CDR3s include the opening cysteine and the closing phenylalanine or tryptophan. A D gene is named only where the DNA matches it firmly. The size field is filled for only some rows; it gives once, few, many or a size class.

15,NA,TRBJ2-7,NA,TRBV6-5,CASSRGVTGMGEQYF,TGTGCCAGCAGCCGCGGGGTGACAGGGATGGGAGAGCAGTACTTC
13,TRBD2,TRBJ2-1,NA,TRBV29-1,CSVPGLAGAEQFF,TGCAGCGTTCCGGGACTAGCGGGAGCAGAGCAGTTCTTC
17,NA,TRBJ2-3,once,TRBV5-1,CASSSMSRGARTDTQYF,TGCGCCAGCAGCTCCATGAGCCGGGGGGCCCGCACAGATACGCAGTATTTT
16,NA,TRBJ1-1,NA,TRBV5-1,CASSLDPTVMNTEAFF,TGCGCCAGCAGCTTGGACCCAACAGTGATGAACACTGAAGCTTTCTTT
14,TRBD1,TRBJ1-1,NA,TRBV7-2,CASSSDRVSTEAFF,TGTGCCAGCAGCTCGGACAGGGTTTCGACTGAAGCTTTCTTT
14,NA,TRBJ2-7,NA,TRBV27,CASTNRRGSYEQYF,TGTGCCAGCACCAACAGAAGGGGGTCCTACGAGCAGTACTTC
13,TRBD2,TRBJ2-5,NA,TRBV13,CASSAGLEETQYF,TGTGCCAGCAGCGCGGGACTAGAAGAGACCCAGTACTTC
15,TRBD2,TRBJ2-1,NA,TRBV7-3,CASSLVAGGYNEQFF,TGTGCCAGCAGCTTGGTAGCGGGAGGGTACAATGAGCAGTTCTTC
13,NA,TRBJ2-3,NA,TRBV2,CASSVQGTDTQYF,TGTGCCAGCAGTGTACAGGGCACAGATACGCAGTATTTT
13,TRBD1,TRBJ1-1,NA,TRBV6-5,CASSFQGGTEAFF,TGTGCCAGCAGTTTTCAGGGGGGCACTGAAGCTTTCTTT
15,TRBD1,TRBJ2-7,NA,TRBV27,CASSNPGQGIYEQYF,TGTGCCAGCAGCAACCCGGGACAGGGGATTTACGAGCAGTACTTC
16,NA,TRBJ1-4,NA,TRBV6-5,CASSYAQGVSIEKLFF,TGTGCCAGCAGTTACGCCCAGGGTGTTAGTATTGAAAAACTGTTTTTT
17,TRBD2,TRBJ2-1,once,TRBV7-2,CASSQGTSGVLGGEQFF,TGTGCCAGCAGCCAAGGGACTAGCGGGGTCTTAGGCGGTGAGCAGTTCTTC
16,TRBD1,TRBJ1-2,NA,TRBV13,CASSLLGTGSIYGYTF,TGTGCCAGCAGCTTACTCGGGACAGGGTCGATTTATGGCTACACCTTC